This T cell receptor beta chain was sequenced for a study of T-cell memory formation after mild COVID-19. General observations from the study: While clones contracting from day 15 to 85 were balanced between CD4 and CD8, later expanders leaned CD4+.

The length of the CDR3 is 13 residues. Germline V gene lookup returns CDR1 SGHVS and CDR2 FQNEAQ. Trimming cost V 4 bases and J 5 bases, with 11 bases left between them. With respect to this clonotype: Its antigen remains unknown.

MiXCR was run by TCRdb on the 5' RACE reads, yielding one entry per CDR3 protein. The table shows roughly 500,000 distinct CDR3 sequences, with around 20% occurring only once. This receptor was identified in an adult woman who had mild COVID-19 (a few samples of this study predate the infection). Cell type and time point are not known. The chain links TRBV7-8 to TRBJ1-1; the D is unclear. Sequencing was performed on PBMCs or a T cell subset sorted from them (not recorded which). CDR3: CASSSGWYTEAFF. As DNA, the CDR3 is TGTGCCAGCAGCTCAGGATGGTATACTGAAGCTTTCTTT.